Each of the 26 T cell receptor beta chains below was sequenced from the same sample in a study of T-cell memory formation after mild COVID-19 (dated by TCRdb to the early 2020s). The library came from 5' RACE. The instrument was an Illumina NovaSeq 6000. TCRdb cleaned the public reads at Q25 with fastp, built clones with MiXCR and kept in-frame beta chains. Merged by CDR3 protein, the rows form single entries marked with the most common genes and DNA. The sample table shows a few hundred thousand distinct CDR3 sequences, and approximately 19% are seen once. 23% of the sample is taken by the ten largest. Sequencing was done on a sample of PBMCs or a T cell subset sorted from them (not recorded which). Source of these receptors: a man aged 18 to 30 who had mild COVID-19 (a few samples of this study predate the infection). The sample titles of this study are shuffled in the database, so cell type and time point are left out; the donor was told from shared clones.

This chain connects TRBV7-3 to TRBJ2-1, with 13 bases that match TRBD2. Germline CDR1 reads SGHTA; CDR2 reads FQGTGA. With 5 bases clipped from V and 5 bases from J, the junction kept 3 bases outside the gene matches. CDR3 size: 15 residues. CDR3 residues: CASSQTSGGHNEQFF. CDR3 sequence (DNA): TGTGCCAGCAGCCAGACTAGCGGGGGGCACAATGAGCAGTTCTTC.

This clonotype came up a few times. The rearrangement links TRBV10-3 to TRBJ2-1; TRBD2 agrees at 8 bases. The V segment lost 11 bases and the J segment 5 bases; nucleotides outside the gene matches: 17. The CDR3 covers 16 residues. Germline V CDR1 and CDR2: ENHRY, SYGVKD. The CDR3 region has the DNA TGTGCCCTCACCCCGTGGGCGGGGGGTCGGCACAATGAGCAGTTCTTC. Its protein product is CALTPWAGGRHNEQFF.

The chain recombines TRBV5-1 with TRBJ1-6; no firm D call. CDR1 is SGHRS and CDR2 is YFSETQ in the germline V gene. Deletions cut 5 bases from V and 5 bases from J, with 8 bases between. The CDR3 has 13 amino acids. CDR3 residues: CASRVQDNSPLHF. The CDR3 region has the DNA TGCGCCAGCAGGGTGCAGGATAATTCACCCCTCCACTTT.

This clonotype was detected ten times or more. The J gene is TRBJ2-3, the V gene TRBV7-2; either TRBD1 or TRBD2 may fit D (5 bases each). The V end lost 8 bases, the J end lost 2 bases, and 14 bases lay between the germline ends. The CDR3 runs 14 residues. From germline, CDR1 is SGHTA and CDR2 FQGNSA. Written as DNA, the CDR3 is TGTGCCAGCGTACGGGGCAAAGACACAGATACGCAGTATTTT. Protein product: CASVRGKDTDTQYF.

This clonotype was counted a few times. This chain connects TRBV4-3 to TRBJ2-1; D gene uncertain. Trimming took off 0 bases at V and 1 base at J, with 10 bases between the two ends. The germline V gene has CDR1 LGHNA and CDR2 YSLEER. The CDR3 covers 16 residues. In nucleotides, the CDR3 is TGCGCCAGCAGCCAAGACCCCGGGCCTTCCTACAATGAGCAGTTCTTC. Protein sequence: CASSQDPGPSYNEQFF.

The chain has TRBV10-1 and TRBJ2-3, with TRBD2 as a possible D gene (6 bases). The CDR3 length is 14 residues. Germline V gives CDR1 WNHNN, CDR2 SYGVQD (reference sequence). The ends were cut back, 4 bases at V and 2 bases at J, with 10 bases in the middle. The CDR3 protein is CASSAGTFTDTQYF. CDR3 in DNA: TGCGCCAGCAGTGCGGGGACTTTCACAGATACGCAGTATTTT.

This chain uses TRBV3-1 with TRBJ2-4; unclear D gene. Trimming cost V 1 base and J 1 base, with 8 bases left between them. From germline, CDR1 is LGHDT and CDR2 YNNKEL (reference sequence). The CDR3 loop spans 15 amino acids. The CDR3 region has the DNA TGTGCCAGCAGCCAAGGCTGGATCGCCAAAAACATTCAGTACTTC. It codes for CASSQGWIAKNIQYF. The full variable domain, with the rest looked up from reference TRBV3-1 and TRBJ2-4, is DTAVSQTPKYLVTQMGNDKSIKCEQNLGHDTMYWYKQDSKKFLKIMFSYNNKELIINETVPNRFSPKSPDKAHLNLHINSLELGDSAVYFCASSQGWIAKNIQYFGAGTRLSVL.

V is TRBV2 and J is TRBJ2-7, with 8 bases aligning to TRBD1. The CDR3 has 11 amino acids. Germline V lookup: CDR1 SNHLY, CDR2 FYNNEI. V lost 6 bases, J lost 5 bases, and 0 bases stayed unmatched. CDR3 region: CASRDRDEQYV. CDR3 coding DNA: TGTGCCAGCAGGGACAGGGACGAGCAGTACGTC.

In this sample, this clonotype turned up a few times. The J gene is TRBJ2-2, the V gene TRBV5-1; D call uncertain. Looked up from germline, CDR1 is SGHRS and CDR2 is YFSETQ. The CDR3 has 17 amino acids. The V end was cut by 1 base, the J end by 4 bases, with 17 bases between. CDR3 DNA: TGCGCCAGCAGCTTGTTATCCCGGAAAATTTCCACCGGGGAGCTGTTTTTT. Amino acids: CASSLLSRKISTGELFF.

This clonotype was recorded many times. The chain links TRBV11-2 to TRBJ2-5; D gene uncertain. The V gene's germline CDR1 is SGHAT and CDR2 FQNNGV. CDR3 length equals 13 residues. The ends were cut back, 3 bases at V and 5 bases at J, with 10 bases in the middle. Here the CDR3 reads CASSLSQVETQYF. The CDR3 nucleotides read TGTGCCAGCAGCTTGAGTCAGGTGGAGACCCAGTACTTC.

This clonotype was counted between two and nine times. The rearrangement links TRBV6-2 or TRBV6-3 to TRBJ1-5; TRBD1 matches at 8 bases. Germline assignment: CDR1 MNHEY and CDR2 SVGEGT. The trim removed 8 bases at V and 3 bases at J, leaving 3 bases unmatched. The CDR3 runs 13 residues. This CDR3 is CASRDRLNQPQHF. DNA for the CDR3: TGTGCCAGCCGGGACAGGCTCAATCAGCCCCAGCATTTT.

The V and J genes are TRBV5-5 and TRBJ1-6; the D is unclear. The germline CDR1 and CDR2 sequences are SGHKS and YYEKEE (reference sequence). The V end was cut by 3 bases, the J end by 14 bases, with 9 bases between. This CDR3 is built from 11 residues. The chain's CDR3 is CASSSKGTLHF. In nucleotides, the CDR3 is TGTGCCAGCAGCTCCAAGGGCACCCTCCACTTT.

This clonotype was found many times. The rearrangement uses TRBV5-1 and TRBJ1-6; unclear D gene. This CDR3 is built from 12 residues. Germline V lookup: CDR1 SGHRS, CDR2 YFSETQ. V was trimmed by 1 base and J by 15 bases, leaving 11 bases between them. The CDR3 sequence is CASSLNREDLHF. The CDR3 DNA sequence: TGCGCCAGCAGCTTGAATCGGGAAGACCTCCACTTT.

V and J are TRBV11-3 and TRBJ1-3; a possible D gene is TRBD1 (6 bases). In germline, CDR1 is SGHNT, CDR2 YENEEA. Trimming left V 3 bases short and J 0 bases short, with 18 bases between. The CDR3 is 18 amino acids. CDR3 coding DNA: TGTGCCAGCAGCTTTGGGGGAGCACAGGGAAACTCTGGAAACACCATATATTTT. Its protein product is CASSFGGAQGNSGNTIYF.

This clonotype has only a few counts. The V and J genes are TRBV29-1 and TRBJ2-7, with 8 bases that match TRBD2. Trimming cost V 5 bases and J 5 bases; bases outside gene matches: 5. Per the germline V gene, CDR1 is SQVTM and CDR2 is ANQGSEA. The CDR3 extends over 12 amino acids. The CDR3 loop is CSVQAGADEQYF. CDR3 sequence (DNA): TGCAGCGTTCAAGCGGGGGCGGACGAGCAGTACTTC.

This clonotype was recorded only once. The J gene is TRBJ2-7, the V gene TRBV7-9; 7 nucleotides match TRBD1. CDR3 size: 17 residues. Trimming at V came to 1 base and at J to 0 bases, leaving 9 bases not matched to a gene. In germline, CDR1 is SEHNR, CDR2 FQNEAQ (reference sequence). CDR3 sequence (DNA): TGTGCCAGCAGCTTAGGTGATTACAGGGGCTACTCCTACGAGCAGTACTTC. Its translation: CASSLGDYRGYSYEQYF. The full variable domain, in which reference TRBV7-9 and TRBJ2-7 provide the parts outside the CDR3, is DTGVSQNPRHKITKRGQNVTFRCDPISEHNRLYWYRQTLGQGPEFLTYFQNEAQLEKSRLLSDRFSAERPKGSFSTLEIQRTEQGDSAMYLCASSLGDYRGYSYEQYFGPGTRLTVT.

This clonotype turned up a few times. The chain uses TRBV4-2 and TRBJ1-6; the D gene is possibly TRBD1 (5 bases). Between the trimmed V and J ends, which lost 1 base and 2 bases, there was a span of 6 bases. The CDR3 is made up of 15 amino acids. CDR1 and CDR2 from the germline V gene are LGHNA and YNFKEQ. The DNA of the CDR3 is TGTGCCAGCAGCCAAGGGGGCGCCTATAATTCACCCCTCCACTTT. Its protein is CASSQGGAYNSPLHF.

This clonotype was observed a few times. V and J are TRBV7-9 and TRBJ2-1, with 7 bases identical to TRBD1. The CDR3 contains 15 residues. Germline V gene data show CDR1 as SEHNR and CDR2 as FQNEAQ (reference sequence). V lost 5 bases and J lost 1; bases outside the gene matches: 5. CDR3 residues: CASSDRQGSYNEQFF. In nucleotides, the CDR3 is TGTGCCAGCAGCGACCGACAGGGATCCTACAATGAGCAGTTCTTC. Drawing the rest from reference TRBV7-9 and TRBJ2-1, the complete variable domain is DTGVSQNPRHKITKRGQNVTFRCDPISEHNRLYWYRQTLGQGPEFLTYFQNEAQLEKSRLLSDRFSAERPKGSFSTLEIQRTEQGDSAMYLCASSDRQGSYNEQFFGPGTRLTVL.

The chain uses TRBV10-3 and TRBJ1-5, with D perhaps TRBD1 (6 bases). V gave up 8 bases and J gave up 2 bases, with 16 bases separating them. Per the germline V gene, CDR1 is ENHRY and CDR2 is SYGVKD. The CDR3 contains 15 residues. The CDR3 protein is CAIGRGGEGNQPQHF. Here the CDR3 DNA reads TGTGCCATCGGGCGCGGGGGCGAAGGCAATCAGCCCCAGCATTTT.

The J gene is TRBJ2-2, the V gene TRBV4-3, with D perhaps matching TRBD1 (5 bases). CDR3 length: 14 residues. Germline assignment: CDR1 LGHNA and CDR2 YSLEER. V shed 8 bases and J shed 8 bases, with 18 bases lying between them. CDR3: CASLPNQGKGELFF. CDR3 bases: TGCGCCAGCCTCCCGAACCAGGGAAAGGGGGAGCTGTTTTTT.

The CDR3: CASSYLGVTEAFF. Here the CDR3 DNA reads TGTGCCAGCAGTTACCTGGGTGTCACTGAAGCTTTCTTT. The rearrangement joins TRBV6-2 or TRBV6-3 to TRBJ1-1; no firm D call. The CDR3 runs 13 residues. The V gene lost 2 bases and the J gene lost 4 bases, with 8 bases spanning the gap. Germline V gene lookup returns CDR1 MNHEY and CDR2 SVGEGT.

The chain combines TRBV20-1 with TRBJ2-2; D remains ambiguous. Deletions cut 3 bases from V and 1 base from J, with 6 bases between. The CDR3 sequence is 13 residues long. Germline-derived CDR1 and CDR2 are DFQATT and SNEGSKA (reference sequence). CDR3 nucleotide sequence: TGCAGTGCTAGTTCGGGGAACACCGGGGAGCTGTTTTTT. It is translated as CSASSGNTGELFF.

The V gene is TRBV12-3 or TRBV12-4, the J gene TRBJ2-1; 11 bases match TRBD2. V lost 7 bases and J lost 5; bases outside the gene matches: 4. CDR3 length: 14 residues. CDR3 protein: CASMLAGGNNEQFF. The CDR3 region has the DNA TGTGCCAGCATGTTAGCGGGGGGGAACAATGAGCAGTTCTTC.

In its sample, this clonotype was seen a few times. CDR3 sequence: CASSSGLAQQETQYF. The CDR3 DNA follows: TGTGCCAGCAGCTCGGGACTAGCTCAACAAGAGACCCAGTACTTC. The chain couples TRBV7-2 to TRBJ2-5; 9 nucleotides line up with TRBD2. V dropped 4 bases and J dropped 2; count of bases not matched to a gene: 5. The CDR3 is 15 residues long. Germline CDR1 reads SGHTA; CDR2 reads FQGNSA.

The V gene is TRBV5-1, the J gene TRBJ1-1; TRBD1 is a possible D gene (6 bases). This CDR3 is built from 13 residues. Germline assignment: CDR1 SGHRS and CDR2 YFSETQ. V shed 9 bases and J shed 5 bases, with 17 bases lying between them. This CDR3 reads CATQLGARTEAFF. Here the CDR3 DNA reads TGCGCCACCCAGTTGGGGGCGCGGACTGAAGCTTTCTTT.

This clonotype was counted ten times or more. The V call is TRBV20-1, the J call TRBJ2-3; 7 bases match TRBD1. Germline V gives CDR1 DFQATT, CDR2 SNEGSKA (reference sequence). The length of the CDR3 is 14 residues. Losses at the gene ends were 5 bases for V and 0 bases for J; bases not matched to a gene: 5. The CDR3 spells CSADRVASTDTQYF. CDR3 sequence (DNA): TGCAGTGCTGACAGGGTTGCAAGCACAGATACGCAGTATTTT.